Listed below are T cell receptor beta chains from one sample, sequenced in a study of blood T cell repertoires in COVID-19. Data came from immunoSEQ multiplex PCR; TCRdb stores just in-frame clones and leaves some out. The profile shows 150,000 to 200,000 clones, around 82% of them singletons. Sample: peripheral blood. The receptors stem from a human donor with acute or convalescent COVID-19. The donor label of this sample is uncertain. The CDR3 runs from the conserved cysteine through the conserved F or W. A D gene is named only where the DNA matches it firmly. Clone sizes are given selectively: once, few, many, or a class where the clone is expanded.

TRBJ2-7,TRBV19,-,TRBD1,TGTGCCAGTACCGATCCAGGGGGTCCCTCCTACGAGCAGTACTTC,CASTDPGGPSYEQYF
TRBJ2-7,TRBV6-5,-,TRBD1,TGTGCCAGCAGAAGGGGGACAGGGGGCGAGCAGTACTTC,CASRRGTGGEQYF
TRBJ1-1,TRBV6-4,-,TRBD1,TGTGCCAGCAGTGACCCTTGGAGAGGGGGCGCCGTGAACACTGAAGCTTTCTTT,CASSDPWRGGAVNTEAFF
TRBJ1-1,TRBV6-5,-,-,TGTGCCAGCAGTTACCTGGGGGCCAACACTGAAGCTTTCTTT,CASSYLGANTEAFF
TRBJ1-5,TRBV6-5,-,TRBD1,TGTGCCAGCAGAGACAGGGGTACAAATCAGCCCCAGCATTTT,CASRDRGTNQPQHF
TRBJ2-7,TRBV28,-,TRBD1,TGTGCCAGCAGTGCCCCGGGACAGGGGCCCTACGAGCAGTACTTC,CASSAPGQGPYEQYF
TRBJ1-2,TRBV10-3,-,TRBD1,TGTGCCATCAGTGAGCCCGACAGGGAGGATGGCTACACCTTC,CAISEPDREDGYTF
TRBJ2-3,TRBV29-1,-,TRBD2,TGCAGCGCTGGGGGACTAGCGGGCCTCCCGGATACGCAGTATTTT,CSAGGLAGLPDTQYF
TRBJ2-2,TRBV7-2,few,-,TGTGCCAGCAGCTTTAGTAACGCCGGGGAGCTGTTTTTT,CASSFSNAGELFF
TRBJ2-1,TRBV5-5,few,TRBD2,TGTGCCAGCAGCTCACTTAGCGGGGGGCCGCGTGAGCAGTTCTTC,CASSSLSGGPREQFF
TRBJ1-2,TRBV4-1,-,-,TGCGCCAGCAGCCAAGATCCGACAGCAAACTATGGCTACACCTTC,CASSQDPTANYGYTF
TRBJ1-5,TRBV19,-,TRBD1,TGTGCCAGTAGTATAGTGGGGGACAGGGCAAATCAGCCCCAGCATTTT,CASSIVGDRANQPQHF
TRBJ2-7,TRBV5-1,-,TRBD1,TGCGCCAGCAGCTTGACACAGGGGGCGGGATACGAGCAGTACTTC,CASSLTQGAGYEQYF
TRBJ1-1,TRBV5-8,few,-,TGTGCCAGCAGCTTGGGACAGAGGAACACTGAAGCTTTCTTT,CASSLGQRNTEAFF
TRBJ2-6,TRBV18,few,-,TGTGCCAGCTCTCTCACAGGGCCCTCTGGGGCCAACGTCCTGACTTTC,CASSLTGPSGANVLTF
TRBJ2-6,TRBV4-2,-,TRBD2,TGTGCCAGCAGCCAAGAACCAGCGGGGGTTAGCTCTGGGGCCAACGTCCTGACTTTC,CASSQEPAGVSSGANVLTF
TRBJ1-1,TRBV7-8,once,-,TGTGCCAGCCGCAGACTAATAGTGAACACTGAAGCTTTCTTT,CASRRLIVNTEAFF
TRBJ2-3,TRBV19,-,TRBD2,TGTGCCAGTAGTCCCCTTCGGGGGGGCCACGATACGCAGTATTTT,CASSPLRGGHDTQYF
TRBJ2-3,TRBV14,-,TRBD2,TGTGCCAGCAGCATCGGACTAGTTGCACCAGATACGCAGTATTTT,CASSIGLVAPDTQYF
TRBJ1-1,TRBV6-5,-,-,TGTGCCAGCAGTTACTCAGGGGGAAAAAAGAACACTGAAGCTTTCTTT,CASSYSGGKKNTEAFF
TRBJ2-5,TRBV29-1,-,-,TGCAGCGCAAAGGAGTCGCAAGAGACCCAGTACTTC,CSAKESQETQYF
TRBJ1-3,TRBV5-1,-,-,TGCGCCAGCAGCTTGGCCGAAGGGGCTGGAAACACCATATATTTT,CASSLAEGAGNTIYF
TRBJ1-2,TRBV28,-,-,TGTGCCAGCAGTACCGCCTCAGGGTTTGGCTACACCTTC,CASSTASGFGYTF
TRBJ1-1,TRBV30,-,-,TGTGCCTGGAGTGTACAAGTTAACACTGAAGCTTTCTTT,CAWSVQVNTEAFF
TRBJ1-2,TRBV3-1/TRBV3-2,-,TRBD1,TGTGCCAGCAGCGGGAGACGGACAGGGGACTCTGGCTACACCTTC,CASSGRRTGDSGYTF
TRBJ1-1,TRBV15,-,-,TGTGCCACCAGTCCACGTGGGGAAGGGGGCACTGAAGCTTTCTTT,CATSPRGEGGTEAFF
TRBJ2-1,TRBV3-1/TRBV3-2,-,TRBD2,TGTGCCAGCAGCACGTGGACTAGCGGGGGGGCCGTATACTACAATGAGCAGTTCTTC,CASSTWTSGGAVYYNEQFF
TRBJ1-2,TRBV29-1,-,TRBD1,TGCAGCGTTGAGCACGACAGGGACGGCTACACCTTC,CSVEHDRDGYTF
TRBJ2-7,TRBV6-4,-,TRBD1,TGTGCCAGCAGTGAAGAGACAGGGGGCTCCTACGAGCAGTACTTC,CASSEETGGSYEQYF
TRBJ1-3,TRBV9,-,-,TGTGCCAGCAGCGTAGGTAGTTTCTCTGGAAACACCATATATTTT,CASSVGSFSGNTIYF
TRBJ2-2,TRBV7-6,-,TRBD2,TGTGCCAGCAGCTTAGCTGTTAGCGGGAGGGCCGGGGAGCTGTTTTTT,CASSLAVSGRAGELFF
TRBJ2-2,TRBV15,-,-,TGTGCCACCAGCAGTCGTCCCCCGAACACCGGGGAGCTGTTTTTT,CATSSRPPNTGELFF
TRBJ1-2,TRBV6-5,-,-,TGTGCCACCGCTCCGGACAGATCTTTTAACTATGGCTACACCTTC,CATAPDRSFNYGYTF
TRBJ2-7,TRBV6-5,-,TRBD1,TGTGCCAGCATGCGTAGACAGGGGGTCTACGAGCAGTACTTC,CASMRRQGVYEQYF
TRBJ2-4,TRBV7-8,-,-,TGTGCCAGCAGCTGGGAGGCCGGGGGGCACAACATTCAGTACTTC,CASSWEAGGHNIQYF
TRBJ2-5,TRBV5-1,-,TRBD2,TGCGCCAGCAGCCCCCTCACCGCTAGCGGGACGTCCGGTTTGGGGACCCAGTACTTC,CASSPLTASGTSGLGTQYF
TRBJ1-1,TRBV5-8,-,-,TGTGCCAGCAGCTTGGAGGGGTTTAGGACTGAAGCTTTCTTT,CASSLEGFRTEAFF
TRBJ2-4,TRBV10-2,-,TRBD2,TGCGCCAGCAGAGATGTCGGGGGGAATGACATTCAGTACTTC,CASRDVGGNDIQYF
TRBJ1-2,TRBV6-5,-,TRBD1,TGTGCCAGCAGCCGGGGCTTAACAGGGGAGGCCGGCTACACCTTC,CASSRGLTGEAGYTF
TRBJ1-5,TRBV30,-,-,TGTGCCTGGAGGGGAGGGAGCAATCAGCCCCAGCATTTT,CAWRGGSNQPQHF
TRBJ2-7,TRBV11-2,few,TRBD2,TGTGCCAGCAGCTTAGAACTAGCGGGGTTCTCCTACGAGCAGTACTTC,CASSLELAGFSYEQYF
TRBJ1-3,TRBV7-8,-,TRBD1,TGTGCCAGCAGCATTTTCTCCCGGGACAGGGCTGGAAACACCATATATTTT,CASSIFSRDRAGNTIYF
TRBJ2-1,TRBV5-1,-,TRBD2,TGCGCCAGCAGCTTGCAGCGGGAGAGAGATGAGCAGTTCTTC,CASSLQRERDEQFF
TRBJ2-1,TRBV20-1,-,TRBD2,TGCAGTGCTAGTAGCGGGGGGGCGCAGTTCTTC,CSASSGGAQFF
TRBJ2-2,TRBV27,-,TRBD2,TGTGCCAGCAGTTTATCGATAAGAGCGGGAGGGCCAGCCGGGGAGCTGTTTTTT,CASSLSIRAGGPAGELFF
TRBJ1-5,TRBV19,-,TRBD1,TGTGCCAGTAGTCCCGGACAGGGTTATGGTCAGCCCCAGCATTTT,CASSPGQGYGQPQHF
TRBJ2-2,TRBV19,once,TRBD2,TGTGCCAGTAGTATACAAGCGGGAGCGGGCGGGGAGCTGTTTTTT,CASSIQAGAGGELFF
TRBJ1-2,TRBV25-1,-,TRBD1,TGTGCCAGCACGTCAGGGGGCGGTGGCTACACCTTC,CASTSGGGGYTF
TRBJ2-2,TRBV6-4,-,TRBD2,TGTGCCAGCAGTGAAGAGTTAGCGGGAGGTGCCGGGGAGCTGTTTTTT,CASSEELAGGAGELFF
TRBJ1-1,TRBV2,-,-,TGTGCCAGCAGGCAGGGGTATTCGACTGAAGCTTTCTTT,CASRQGYSTEAFF